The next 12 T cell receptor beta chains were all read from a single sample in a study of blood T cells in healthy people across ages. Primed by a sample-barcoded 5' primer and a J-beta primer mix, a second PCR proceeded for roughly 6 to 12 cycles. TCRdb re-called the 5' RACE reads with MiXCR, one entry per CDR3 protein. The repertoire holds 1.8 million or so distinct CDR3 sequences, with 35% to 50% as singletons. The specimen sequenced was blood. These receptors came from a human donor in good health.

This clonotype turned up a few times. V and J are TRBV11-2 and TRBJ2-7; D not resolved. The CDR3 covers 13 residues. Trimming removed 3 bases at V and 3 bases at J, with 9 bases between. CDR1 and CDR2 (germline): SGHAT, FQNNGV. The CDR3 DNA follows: TGTGCCAGCAGCTTCACACGCTTCTACGAGCAGTACTTC. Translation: CASSFTRFYEQYF.

CDR3 protein: CASSHPGQGLNQPQHF. CDR3 bases: TGCGCCAGCAGCCATCCGGGACAGGGGTTAAATCAGCCCCAGCATTTT. This chain uses TRBV5-1 with TRBJ1-5; TRBD1 aligns across 10 bases. The CDR3 contains 16 residues. The J segment lost 4 bases and the V segment lost 4 bases, leaving 8 bases of the junction unmatched. Germline V lookup: CDR1 SGHRS, CDR2 YFSETQ.

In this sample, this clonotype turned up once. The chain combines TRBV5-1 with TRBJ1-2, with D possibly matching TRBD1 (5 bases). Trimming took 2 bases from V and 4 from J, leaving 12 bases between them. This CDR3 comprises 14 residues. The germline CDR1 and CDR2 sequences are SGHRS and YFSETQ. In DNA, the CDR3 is TGCGCCAGCAGCTTCCTCGGGACGGCCTATGGCTACACCTTC. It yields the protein CASSFLGTAYGYTF.

The CDR3 loop reads CASSQDWGGGDSYEQYF. CDR3 sequence (DNA): TGCGCCAGCAGCCAAGATTGGGGCGGGGGTGACTCCTACGAGCAGTACTTC. The genes are TRBV4-3 and TRBJ2-7; 7 nucleotides line up with TRBD2. The V segment lost 0 bases and the J segment 0 bases; nucleotides outside the gene matches: 8. The CDR3 sequence is 17 residues long. The germline V gene has CDR1 LGHNA and CDR2 YSLEER.

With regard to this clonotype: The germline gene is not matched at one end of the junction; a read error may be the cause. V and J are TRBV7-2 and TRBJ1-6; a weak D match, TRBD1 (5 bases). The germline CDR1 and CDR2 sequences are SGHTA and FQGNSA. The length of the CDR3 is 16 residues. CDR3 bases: TGTGCCAGCAGCTTACAGGGATTGGGTAATAATTCATCCCTCCACTTT. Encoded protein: CASSLQGLGNNSSLHF.

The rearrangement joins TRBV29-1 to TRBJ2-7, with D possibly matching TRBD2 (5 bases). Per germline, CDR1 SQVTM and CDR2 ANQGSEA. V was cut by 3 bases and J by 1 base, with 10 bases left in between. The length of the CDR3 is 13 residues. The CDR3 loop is CSVEWAGSYEQYF. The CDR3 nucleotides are TGCAGCGTTGAGTGGGCGGGTTCCTACGAGCAGTACTTC.

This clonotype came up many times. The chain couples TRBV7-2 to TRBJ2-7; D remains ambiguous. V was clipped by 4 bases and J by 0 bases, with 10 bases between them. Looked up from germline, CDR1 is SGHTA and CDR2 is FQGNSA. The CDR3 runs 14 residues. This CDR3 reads CASSYLGLSYEQYF. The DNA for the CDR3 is TGTGCCAGCAGCTACCTTGGGCTCTCCTACGAGCAGTACTTC.

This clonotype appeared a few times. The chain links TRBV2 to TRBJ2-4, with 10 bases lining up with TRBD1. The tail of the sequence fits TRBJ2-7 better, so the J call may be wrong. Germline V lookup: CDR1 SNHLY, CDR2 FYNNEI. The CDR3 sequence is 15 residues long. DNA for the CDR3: TGTGCCAGCAGCAAGTACGGGACAGGGGAATACGAGCAGTACTTC. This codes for CASSKYGTGEYEQYF.

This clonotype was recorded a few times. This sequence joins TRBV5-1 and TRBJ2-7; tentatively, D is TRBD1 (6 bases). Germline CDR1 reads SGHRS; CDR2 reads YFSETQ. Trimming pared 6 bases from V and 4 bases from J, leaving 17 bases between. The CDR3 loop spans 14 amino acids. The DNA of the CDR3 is TGCGCCAGCAACTCGGGACAAGAAGGTTACGAGCAGTACTTC. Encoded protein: CASNSGQEGYEQYF.

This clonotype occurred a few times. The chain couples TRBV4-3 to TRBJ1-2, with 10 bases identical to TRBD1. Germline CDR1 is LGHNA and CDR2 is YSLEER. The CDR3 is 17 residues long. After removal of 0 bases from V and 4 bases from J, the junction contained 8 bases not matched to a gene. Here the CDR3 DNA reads TGCGCCAGCAGCCAAGATTGGAGGACAGGGGGAATCTATGGCTACACCTTC. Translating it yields CASSQDWRTGGIYGYTF.

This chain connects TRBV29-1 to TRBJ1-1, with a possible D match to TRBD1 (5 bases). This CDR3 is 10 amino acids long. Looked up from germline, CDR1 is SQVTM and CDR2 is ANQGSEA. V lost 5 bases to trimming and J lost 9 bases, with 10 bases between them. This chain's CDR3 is CSVLAGQAFF. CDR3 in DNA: TGCAGCGTTTTGGCAGGGCAAGCTTTCTTT.

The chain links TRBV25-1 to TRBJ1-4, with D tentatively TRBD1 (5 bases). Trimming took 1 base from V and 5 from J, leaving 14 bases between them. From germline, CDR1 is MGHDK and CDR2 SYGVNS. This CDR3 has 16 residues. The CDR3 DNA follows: TGTGCCAGCAGTGAATTAAGGGGTTTTGGCAATGAAAAACTGTTTTTT. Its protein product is CASSELRGFGNEKLFF.